These 25 T cell receptor beta chains were sequenced from one sample in a study of cytomegalovirus exposure and HLA in healthy donors. The PCR was carried out with 60 Vbeta primers and 13 Jbeta primers. The assay was immunoSEQ multiplex PCR, and TCRdb's table has in-frame clones only and misses some. The table has 150,000 to 200,000 clones, around 75% seen once. Sequencing was performed on PBMCs. These receptors all come from a woman aged 25 to 39 in good health and CMV-seronegative.

This clone is a singleton in its sample. This sequence joins TRBV7-2 and TRBJ1-1; possibly TRBD1 for D (5 bases). V lost 5 bases to trimming and J lost 2 bases, with 9 bases between them. The CDR3 spans 13 residues. Germline CDR1 reads SGHTA; CDR2 reads FQGNSA. CDR3 loop: CASSRQLNTEAFF. The CDR3 nucleotides read TGTGCCAGCAGCCGACAGTTAAACACTGAAGCTTTCTTT.

This chain joins TRBV5-4 and TRBJ2-7; TRBD1 matches 12 bases. The CDR3 extends over 14 amino acids. Germline V lookup: CDR1 SGHNT, CDR2 YYREEE (reference sequence). The trim removed 4 bases at V and 2 bases at J, leaving 1 base unmatched. The CDR3 loop is CASSRDRGPYEQYF. In DNA form, the CDR3 reads TGTGCCAGCAGCCGGGACAGGGGGCCCTACGAGCAGTACTTC.

The rearrangement joins TRBV7-3 to TRBJ2-7, with a weak D call TRBD2 (6 bases). There are 14 residues in the CDR3. Germline V gives CDR1 SGHTA, CDR2 FQGTGA. Deletions cut 5 bases from V and 7 bases from J, with 18 bases between. The CDR3 bases are TGTGCCAGCAGCCCTCGGGGGAGCCGGGGAGAGCAGTACTTC. Protein: CASSPRGSRGEQYF.

The chain recombines TRBV5-1 with TRBJ2-7; 8 positions agree with TRBD2. This CDR3 comprises 16 residues. Unmatched junction bases numbered 7, after V lost 0 bases and J lost 2 bases. Germline lookup yields CDR1 SGHRS and CDR2 YFSETQ. Here the CDR3 reads CASSLARLSGTYEQYF. The CDR3 bases are TGCGCCAGCAGCTTGGCCAGACTTAGCGGGACCTACGAGCAGTACTTC. Complete variable domain (other parts from reference TRBV5-1 and TRBJ2-7): KAGVTQTPRYLIKTRGQQVTLSCSPISGHRSVSWYQQTPGQGLQFLFEYFSETQRNKGNFPGRFSGRQFSNSRSEMNVSTLELGDSALYLCASSLARLSGTYEQYFGPGTRLTVT.

V gene TRBV6-5 combines with J gene TRBJ1-1, with TRBD1 matching over 9 bases. CDR3 length equals 16 residues. J gave up 4 bases and V 2 bases, and 8 bases lay outside the gene matches. The germline V gene has CDR1 MNHEY and CDR2 SVGAGI. The CDR3 here is CASSYAVTGGGTEAFF. In DNA form, the CDR3 reads TGTGCCAGCAGTTACGCCGTGACAGGGGGTGGCACTGAAGCTTTCTTT.

The chain joins TRBV7-9 to TRBJ2-7; a possible D gene is TRBD2 (5 bases). This CDR3 region has 16 residues. Deletions cut 5 bases from V and 0 bases from J, with 17 bases between. CDR1 is SEHNR, CDR2 FQNEAQ, per germline (reference sequence). CDR3 in DNA: TGTGCCAGCAGCCCTACTAGGTCTTACGACTCCTACGAGCAGTACTTC. Amino acids: CASSPTRSYDSYEQYF.

The rearrangement joins TRBV27 to TRBJ1-2, with TRBD1 identical over 10 bases. Trimming cost V 4 bases and J 4 bases; bases outside gene matches: 0. The germline V gene encodes CDR1 MNHEY and CDR2 SMNVEV (reference sequence). This CDR3 has 13 residues. The CDR3 bases are TGTGCCAGCAGTTGGGACAGGGGCTATGGCTACACCTTC. It codes for CASSWDRGYGYTF.

This clone has more than one count but fewer than ten. The V gene is TRBV9, the J gene TRBJ1-1; 7 bases are a match to TRBD1. Losses at the gene ends were 3 bases for V and 5 bases for J; bases not matched to a gene: 10. Germline V lookup: CDR1 SGDLS, CDR2 YYNGEE. CDR3 length: 15 residues. CDR3 residues: CASSAGRGTATEAFF. The DNA of the CDR3 is TGTGCCAGCAGCGCTGGTCGGGGGACAGCGACTGAAGCTTTCTTT.

V usage is TRBV2 and J usage is TRBJ1-2, with 10 bases lining up with TRBD1. Germline values: CDR1 SNHLY, CDR2 FYNNEI. The CDR3 contains 14 residues. V lost 8 bases to trimming and J lost 5 bases; unmatched junction nucleotides: 8. CDR3 DNA sequence: TGTGCCAGCGCACGTTCGGGACAGGGGTATGGCTACACCTTC. Amino acid sequence: CASARSGQGYGYTF.

This chain uses TRBV15 with TRBJ1-5, with D possibly matching TRBD1 (5 bases). The ends were cut back, 1 base at V and 3 bases at J, with 10 bases in the middle. Germline CDR1 is LNHNV and CDR2 is YYDKDF (reference sequence). CDR3 length equals 15 residues. The CDR3 region has the DNA TGTGCCACCAGCAGAGGCAGGGCCTTCAATCAGCCCCAGCATTTT. Translation: CATSRGRAFNQPQHF.

The rearrangement links TRBV7-3 to TRBJ2-3, with D tentatively TRBD2 (5 bases). V was shortened by 2 bases and J by 3 bases, with 12 bases between the two germline ends. The CDR3 runs 15 residues. CDR1 is SGHTA, CDR2 FQGTGA, per germline. The CDR3 loop is CASSLLPRGTDTQYF. The CDR3 region has the DNA TGTGCCAGCAGCTTATTACCCCGAGGGACAGATACGCAGTATTTT.

This clone has only a few counts. The chain uses TRBV9 and TRBJ1-1; perhaps TRBD1 as D (5 bases). The germline V and J ends were trimmed by 2 bases and 4 bases, with 6 bases remaining between them. Germline V gene lookup returns CDR1 SGDLS and CDR2 YYNGEE. The length of the CDR3 is 12 residues. CDR3 nucleotides: TGTGCCAGCAGCGTCGGGGGCACTGAAGCTTTCTTT. It translates to CASSVGGTEAFF.

The V and J genes are TRBV4-3 and TRBJ1-1; D may be TRBD1 (5 bases). This CDR3 is 14 amino acids long. V lost 0 bases and J 10 bases, leaving 15 bases between the germline ends. Germline assignment: CDR1 LGHNA and CDR2 YSLEER. CDR3 DNA sequence: TGCGCCAGCAGCCAAGATAAGGGCCGGGGGGGAGCTTTCTTT. Encoded protein: CASSQDKGRGGAFF.

This clone was picked up a small number of times. The chain is built from TRBV5-5 and TRBJ2-2, with D maybe TRBD2 (6 bases). Trimming shortened V by 3 bases and J by 6 bases, and 21 bases separated the two germline ends. This CDR3 contains 17 residues. Germline V gives CDR1 SGHKS, CDR2 YYEKEE (reference sequence). For the CDR3, the DNA is TGTGCCAGCAGCTCCGAACTCGCGGCGGGGCTTTCCGGGGAGCTGTTTTTT. Amino acid sequence: CASSSELAAGLSGELFF.

This chain joins TRBV18 and TRBJ2-6, with no clear D. The V end was cut by 1 base, the J end by 0 bases, with 10 bases between. There are 17 residues in the CDR3. CDR1 and CDR2 from the germline V gene are KGHSH and LQKENI. The CDR3, as DNA: TGTGCCAGCTCACCACTAACGATTAGCTCTGGGGCCAACGTCCTGACTTTC. It translates to CASSPLTISSGANVLTF.

The V gene is TRBV7-9, the J gene TRBJ1-3, with 11 bases fitting TRBD1. Germline CDR1 is SEHNR and CDR2 is FQNEAQ (reference sequence). The CDR3 spans 18 residues. The V and J ends lost 8 bases and 0 bases, in that order; junction bases with no gene match: 12. This chain's CDR3 is CASQTGTGGRSSGNTIYF. CDR3 DNA sequence: TGTGCCAGCCAAACTGGGACAGGGGGAAGAAGCTCTGGAAACACCATATATTTT.

The chain employs TRBV4-3 and TRBJ1-1; TRBD1 might be the D (5 bases). CDR1 and CDR2 from the germline V gene are LGHNA and YSLEER. The CDR3 runs 14 residues. V lost 3 bases to trimming and J lost 1 base, with 9 bases between them. The chain's CDR3 is CASSQDGGNTEAFF. The CDR3, as DNA: TGCGCCAGCAGCCAGGACGGGGGGAACACTGAAGCTTTCTTT.

This clone was counted a few times. The V gene is TRBV5-6, the J gene TRBJ1-2; 11 bases line up with TRBD1. The CDR3 totals 13 residues. With 4 bases clipped from V and 8 bases from J, the junction kept 4 bases outside the gene matches. Germline V lookup: CDR1 SGHDT, CDR2 YYEEEE. CDR3 amino acids: CASSLGQGVGYTF. CDR3 bases: TGTGCCAGCAGCCTGGGACAGGGGGTCGGCTACACCTTC.

The chain combines TRBV5-1 with TRBJ2-5; tentatively, D is TRBD1 (6 bases). The J call may be faulty, since TRBJ2-7 better matches the DNA end. The CDR3 totals 13 residues. CDR1 is SGHRS and CDR2 is YFSETQ in the germline V gene. CDR3 loop: CASRSDSNYEQYF. The CDR3 DNA is TGCGCCAGCAGATCGGACAGTAACTACGAGCAGTACTTC.

The gene calls are TRBV4-1 and TRBJ1-5; the match to TRBD1 covers 7 bases. The trim removed 5 bases at V and 6 bases at J, leaving 4 bases unmatched. The CDR3 spans 13 residues. Germline loops: CDR1 MGHRA, CDR2 YSYEKL. The CDR3 region is CASSEHRGQPQHF. CDR3 nucleotide sequence: TGCGCCAGCAGCGAACACAGGGGTCAGCCCCAGCATTTT.

The chain carries TRBV7-9 and TRBJ2-4, with D uncertain. Trimming stripped 2 bases from V and 1 base from J, with 9 bases between. The CDR3 loop spans 15 amino acids. The germline V gene encodes CDR1 SEHNR and CDR2 FQNEAQ (reference sequence). CDR3 in amino acids: CASSLTEAAKNIQYF. CDR3 DNA sequence: TGTGCCAGCAGCTTAACCGAGGCGGCCAAAAACATTCAGTACTTC.

CDR3 nucleotides: TGTGCCAGCAGCTTATTTGGACTCCGAGGGCACGAGACCCAGTACTTC. Protein: CASSLFGLRGHETQYF. This chain joins TRBV7-3 and TRBJ2-5; D may be TRBD2 (5 bases). V shed 2 bases and J shed 5 bases, with 18 bases lying between them. The CDR3 is 16 amino acids. Germline V CDR1 and CDR2: SGHTA, FQGTGA.

This clone has just one count. The V and J genes are TRBV29-1 and TRBJ2-7; possibly TRBD1 for D (5 bases). The germline V and J ends were trimmed by 0 bases and 3 bases, with 15 bases remaining between them. Germline V lookup: CDR1 SQVTM, CDR2 ANQGSEA. The CDR3 contains 15 residues. DNA of the CDR3: TGCAGCGTTGAAGAGTCTGAGAAAGGGGACTACGAGCAGTACTTC. It specifies CSVEESEKGDYEQYF.

The chain couples TRBV4-3 to TRBJ1-3, with 7 positions matching TRBD1. Losses at the gene ends were 4 bases for V and 4 bases for J; bases not matched to a gene: 7. The CDR3 extends over 15 amino acids. Germline CDR1 reads LGHNA; CDR2 reads YSLEER. The CDR3 coding sequence is TGCGCCAGCAGCCGAATCGGGACAGACGGAAACACCATATATTTT. This encodes CASSRIGTDGNTIYF.

This clone was detected a few times. CDR3 in amino acids: CASSLVPGLLRTDTQYF. The DNA for the CDR3 is TGTGCCAGCAGCTTAGTTCCGGGGTTACTACGGACAGATACGCAGTATTTT. This chain uses TRBV7-8 with TRBJ2-3; D may be TRBD2 (5 bases). V was cut by 1 base and J by 3 bases, with 17 bases left in between. The germline CDR1 and CDR2 sequences are SGHVS and FQNEAQ. This CDR3 has 17 residues.